The rows below give T cell receptor beta chains drawn from one sample of a study of blood T cell repertoires in COVID-19. TCRdb keeps only in-frame clones here, not all; method: immunoSEQ multiplex PCR. The table shows over 250,000 clones, with approximately 90% occurring only once. Sequenced input: PBMCs or T cells enriched from blood (not recorded which). These receptors were taken from a man aged 40-49 years who had recovered from COVID-19. The CDR3 runs from the conserved cysteine through the conserved F or W. The D gene is left open where the match is weak. Clone size is stated in some rows and not others, as once, few, many or a class when expanded.

j_call,clone_size,v_call,d_call,cdr3_nt,cdr3_aa
TRBJ1-5,-,TRBV7-8,TRBD1,TGTGCCAGCAGCCTGACAGGGAGGAGCAATCAGCCCCAGCATTTT,CASSLTGRSNQPQHF
TRBJ2-7,-,TRBV12-3/TRBV12-4,TRBD1,TGTGCCAGCAGTAGTTACAGGGGATACGAGCAGTACTTC,CASSSYRGYEQYF
TRBJ1-5,few,TRBV2,TRBD1,TGTGCCAGCTTTACGGACAGGGGGCGATTTCAGCCCCAGCATTTT,CASFTDRGRFQPQHF
TRBJ2-7,once,TRBV7-2,TRBD2,TGTGCCAGCAGCAAACGGACTAGCGGGAGGGCCTACGAGCAGTACTTC,CASSKRTSGRAYEQYF
TRBJ2-7,-,TRBV2,-,TGTGCCAGCAGTGAGGAGGGAGACGAGCAGTACTTC,CASSEEGDEQYF
TRBJ2-7,-,TRBV9,-,TGTGCCAGCAGCGCTTCCATCTCCCCCTACCAGTACTTC,CASSASISPYQYF
TRBJ2-7,-,TRBV11-3,TRBD1,TGTGCCAGCAGCCGGACAGGGTTAAGCTACGAGCAGTACTTC,CASSRTGLSYEQYF
TRBJ1-2,-,TRBV11-3,-,TGTGCCAGCAGCTCCAGACGGGGACATGGTGGCTACACCTTC,CASSSRRGHGGYTF
TRBJ2-3,-,TRBV3-1/TRBV3-2,-,TGTGCCAGCAGCCAGAAGGGCACGGGGGATACGCAGTATTTT,CASSQKGTGDTQYF
TRBJ2-7,-,TRBV7-9,TRBD2,TGTGCCAGCAGCTTTTCATCCAGCGGGGCCTACGAGCAGTACTTC,CASSFSSSGAYEQYF
TRBJ1-1,medium-sized,TRBV2,-,TGTGCCAGCAGTGGACAAATGAACACTGAAGCTTTCTTT,CASSGQMNTEAFF
TRBJ2-5,-,TRBV2,TRBD1,TGTGCCAGCACGACAGGGACCCTCCGGGAGACCCAGTACTTC,CASTTGTLRETQYF